The clone carrying this TCR beta chain has just one count. Here immunoSEQ multiplex PCR was the method, and the copy in TCRdb shows in-frame clones only, minus some. The repertoire holds about 81,000 clones, with around 85% as singletons. This CDR3 has 14 amino acids. Germline V gene data show CDR1 as MGHRA and CDR2 as YSYEKL. J lost 5 bases, V lost 5 bases, and 5 bases had no gene match. This sample stems from a study of OX40 agonist ivuxolimab in advanced cancers. The gene calls are TRBV4-1 and TRBJ2-2; TRBD2 matches at 7 bases. Sequencing used CD4+ or CD8+ T cells sorted from blood, obtained in a trial of the OX40 agonist ivuxolimab. The TCR comes from an adult with an advanced solid tumor such as melanoma, head and neck, liver or kidney cancer. The CDR3 nucleotides read TGCGCCAGCAGCGGGGGGGGAAGAACCGGGGAGCTGTTTTTT. Translation gives CASSGGGRTGELFF.